The sequence of this T cell receptor beta chain was determined in a study of T-cell reconstitution after alpha-beta-depleted transplantation in children. Preparation of the TCRbeta library used unique molecular identifiers. TCRdb redid the calling of the PCR reads with MiXCR, one entry per CDR3 protein. The data show approximately 83,000 distinct CDR3 sequences, over 9% seen once. This clonotype was counted many times. CDR1 and CDR2 (germline): SGDLS, YYNGEE. J was trimmed by 4 bases and V by 0 bases; bases with no gene match: 7. The CDR3 length is 16 residues. Material: PBMCs from the stem cell graft donor, obtained from the stem cell graft. V gene TRBV9 combines with J gene TRBJ2-3; 8 bases are shared with TRBD2. The receptor comes from a human donor who donated a stem cell graft to a child with inherited bone marrow failure. DNA of the CDR3: TGTGCCAGCAGCGTAGATCGAGCGGGAGAGCCAGATACGCAGTATTTT. Translated: CASSVDRAGEPDTQYF.